One sample yielded the 27 T cell receptor beta chains listed below, sequenced in a study of cytomegalovirus exposure and HLA in healthy donors. PCR involved 60 Vbeta and 13 Jbeta primers. Assay: immunoSEQ multiplex PCR; the TCRdb copy retains only in-frame clones and omits some. Of over 150,000 clones in the sample, approximately 75% are singletons; the top ten hold 3.7%. Specimen: PBMCs. These receptors were collected from a man aged 25 to 40 in good health and CMV-seropositive.

This clone is medium-sized by share. This CDR3 reads CASSLGLAGDSSYNEQFF. The CDR3 DNA is TGTGCCAGCAGCTTAGGACTAGCGGGGGATAGCTCCTACAATGAGCAGTTCTTC. The chain links TRBV11-3 to TRBJ2-1; 12 bases are shared with TRBD2. The CDR3 consists of 18 residues. Germline values: CDR1 SGHNT, CDR2 YENEEA. With V trimmed by 1 base and J by 0 bases, 4 bases remained unmatched.

As concerns this clone: Other DNA sequences in the sample encode the same CDR3. The genes are TRBV9 and TRBJ2-7; TRBD2 agrees at 8 bases. The V gene end was trimmed by 2 bases and the J gene end by 2 bases; junction bases not matched to a gene: 3. The CDR3 contains 14 residues. Looked up from germline, CDR1 is SGDLS and CDR2 is YYNGEE. The CDR3 region has the DNA TGTGCCAGCAGCGTCGACGGGGGGGCCTACGAGCAGTACTTC. Residues: CASSVDGGAYEQYF.

The chain joins TRBV6-1 to TRBJ2-7, with unresolved D. Germline V gives CDR1 MNHNS, CDR2 SASEGT. The V end was cut by 4 bases, the J end by 2 bases, with 9 bases between. The CDR3 is made up of 13 amino acids. CDR3 region: CASSVGSPYEQYF. The CDR3 DNA follows: TGTGCCAGCAGTGTTGGCAGTCCCTACGAGCAGTACTTC.

The chain has TRBV6-5 and TRBJ2-2; 7 bases line up with TRBD1. This CDR3 contains 13 residues. V trimming: 6 bases; J trimming: 6 bases; junction bases outside the gene matches: 4. Germline CDR1 and CDR2: MNHEY and SVGAGI. The CDR3 protein is CASSDRVAGELFF. DNA for the CDR3: TGTGCCAGCAGCGACAGGGTCGCCGGGGAGCTGTTTTTT.

The count of this clone is one. The chain combines TRBV7-2 with TRBJ2-5; 8 positions agree with TRBD1. Unmatched junction bases numbered 10, after V lost 5 bases and J lost 5 bases. Germline values: CDR1 SGHTA, CDR2 FQGNSA. The CDR3 has 15 amino acids. CDR3 DNA: TGTGCCAGCAGCAAGCCCCAGGGGGCTGGGGAGACCCAGTACTTC. Translated: CASSKPQGAGETQYF.

This clone turned up a few times. The chain couples TRBV19 to TRBJ2-1; 7 nucleotides align to TRBD1. The CDR3 contains 14 residues. V lost 7 bases, J lost 7 bases, and 10 bases stayed unmatched. CDR1 LNHDA and CDR2 SQIVND come from the germline V gene (reference sequence). DNA for the CDR3: TGTGCCAGTACCGACCCGGGACAGTTTAATGAGCAGTTCTTC. It yields the protein CASTDPGQFNEQFF.

This sequence joins TRBV30 and TRBJ2-5; TRBD1 agrees at 7 bases. The CDR3 loop spans 11 amino acids. Germline V CDR1 and CDR2: GTSNPN, SVGIG (reference sequence). V lost 8 bases and J lost 4; bases outside the gene matches: 4. This CDR3 reads CAVTGTETQYF. The CDR3 DNA follows: TGTGCCGTGACAGGGACAGAGACCCAGTACTTC.

The chain couples TRBV7-2 to TRBJ2-7; D is perhaps TRBD2 (5 bases). The CDR3 runs to 15 residues. V was cut by 5 bases and J by 2 bases, with 16 bases left in between. Per germline, CDR1 SGHTA and CDR2 FQGNSA. In DNA, the CDR3 is TGTGCCAGCAGCCGAATCCCGGGGAATACCTACGAGCAGTACTTC. This translates into CASSRIPGNTYEQYF.

The V gene is TRBV5-1, the J gene TRBJ1-1; D is possibly TRBD1 (6 bases). Trimming stripped 0 bases from V and 6 bases from J, with 15 bases between. Germline V gene sequence: CDR1 SGHRS, CDR2 YFSETQ. The CDR3 loop spans 15 amino acids. CDR3 DNA sequence: TGCGCCAGCAGCTTGGTTAGCAGGGGTCAACCTGAAGCTTTCTTT. Protein product: CASSLVSRGQPEAFF.

A few counts support this clone. The V gene is TRBV6-4, the J gene TRBJ2-7; D is possibly TRBD1 (5 bases). Trimming stripped 2 bases from V and 5 bases from J, with 10 bases between. The CDR3 consists of 13 residues. Germline CDR1 and CDR2: MRHNA and SNTAGT. CDR3 bases: TGTGCCAGCAGTGACCTGATAGGGGACGAGCAGTACTTC. As protein: CASSDLIGDEQYF.

The chain recombines TRBV27 with TRBJ2-7, with TRBD1 matching 9 bases. V lost 2 bases, J lost 6 bases, and 2 bases stayed unmatched. Germline CDR1 is MNHEY and CDR2 is SMNVEV (reference sequence). The CDR3 covers 13 residues. CDR3 in amino acids: CASSLGTGSEQYF. The CDR3, as DNA: TGTGCCAGCAGTTTAGGGACAGGGAGCGAGCAGTACTTC.

This chain links TRBV7-9 with TRBJ2-7; TRBD2 aligns across 7 bases. After removal of 5 bases from V and 0 bases from J, the junction contained 4 bases not matched to a gene. The germline CDR1 and CDR2 sequences are SEHNR and FQNEAQ (reference sequence). There are 14 residues in the CDR3. CDR3 sequence reads: CASSRAGDSYEQYF. CDR3 bases: TGTGCCAGCAGCCGCGCGGGGGACTCCTACGAGCAGTACTTC.

The V call is TRBV11-3, the J call TRBJ2-1; 9 nucleotides agree with TRBD1. The CDR3 has 15 amino acids. Germline CDR1 reads SGHNT; CDR2 reads YENEEA. V was clipped by 3 bases and J by 7 bases; unmatched bases: 7. CDR3 in amino acids: CASSFTGGVGNEQFF. The CDR3 DNA sequence: TGTGCCAGCAGCTTCACAGGGGGCGTAGGAAATGAGCAGTTCTTC.

This clone came up a few times. The chain employs TRBV5-4 and TRBJ2-1, with 12 bases matching TRBD2. The CDR3 totals 17 residues. Germline loops: CDR1 SGHNT, CDR2 YYREEE (reference sequence). Trimming at V came to 4 bases and at J to 7 bases, leaving 12 bases not matched to a gene. CDR3 DNA sequence: TGTGCCAGCAGCCCACCCCGAGGACTAGCGGGGTTTAATGAGCAGTTCTTC. Protein product: CASSPPRGLAGFNEQFF. Full variable domain (outside the CDR3, taken from reference TRBV5-4 and TRBJ2-1): ETGVTQSPTHLIKTRGQQVTLRCSSQSGHNTVSWYQQALGQGPQFIFQYYREEENGRGNFPPRFSGLQFPNYSSELNVNALELDDSALYLCASSPPRGLAGFNEQFFGPGTRLTVL.

This chain uses TRBV5-1 with TRBJ2-7, with 7 bases fitting TRBD1. The CDR3 loop spans 19 amino acids. Trimming cost V 0 bases and J 1 base; bases outside gene matches: 16. Germline loops: CDR1 SGHRS, CDR2 YFSETQ. The CDR3 reads CASSLVPFGTDTISYEQYF. The CDR3 bases are TGCGCCAGCAGCTTGGTTCCCTTCGGGACAGATACAATTTCCTACGAGCAGTACTTC.

This clone was recorded only once. The gene calls are TRBV7-3 and TRBJ1-3, with D perhaps matching TRBD1 (6 bases). The length of the CDR3 is 15 residues. The germline V gene has CDR1 SGHTA and CDR2 FQGTGA. Between the trimmed V and J ends, which lost 4 bases and 4 bases, there was a span of 14 bases. CDR3 DNA: TGTGCCAGCAGCTCTCAAACAGGGTCAGGAAACACCATATATTTT. Amino acids: CASSSQTGSGNTIYF.

The chain is built from TRBV6-5 and TRBJ1-2, with 9 bases that match TRBD1. This CDR3 is 16 amino acids long. Germline CDR1 reads MNHEY; CDR2 reads SVGAGI. V lost 2 bases to trimming and J lost 5 bases; unmatched junction nucleotides: 9. The CDR3 bases are TGTGCCAGCAGTTACCCAACCACGGACAGGGGTTATGGCTACACCTTC. This gives the protein CASSYPTTDRGYGYTF.

The rearrangement uses TRBV27 and TRBJ1-2; no clear D gene. Germline CDR1 is MNHEY and CDR2 is SMNVEV (reference sequence). Trimming pared 2 bases from V and 2 bases from J, leaving 6 bases between. This CDR3 has 13 residues. In DNA form, the CDR3 reads TGTGCCAGCAGTTTAGGGCTGAACTATGGCTACACCTTC. Translated, it gives CASSLGLNYGYTF.

This chain links TRBV4-1 with TRBJ2-7, with D maybe TRBD2 (5 bases). This CDR3 has 16 residues. CDR1 is MGHRA, CDR2 YSYEKL, per germline. Trimming shortened V by 3 bases and J by 6 bases, and 21 bases separated the two germline ends. The CDR3 DNA reads as TGCGCCAGCAGCCATCTGACCGGGGAGCCGAGGAGCGAGCAGTACTTC. This encodes CASSHLTGEPRSEQYF.

This clone was picked up one time. The rearrangement joins TRBV5-4 to TRBJ2-5; TRBD2 is a possible D gene (6 bases). V shed 1 base and J shed 2 bases, with 9 bases lying between them. This CDR3 spans 14 amino acids. Germline V gene lookup returns CDR1 SGHNT and CDR2 YYREEE (reference sequence). The CDR3 DNA sequence: TGTGCCAGCAGCTTGATGGGGGGACAAGAGACCCAGTACTTC. Translation: CASSLMGGQETQYF.

The chain couples TRBV27 to TRBJ2-2, with a weak D call TRBD2 (6 bases). The CDR3 covers 14 residues. Germline V gives CDR1 MNHEY, CDR2 SMNVEV (reference sequence). V was cut by 6 bases and J by 1 base, with 9 bases left in between. CDR3 sequence: CASRWGENTGELFF. In DNA, the CDR3 is TGTGCCAGCAGGTGGGGGGAGAACACCGGGGAGCTGTTTTTT.

This chain uses TRBV14 with TRBJ2-7; tentatively, D is TRBD1 (5 bases). Germline CDR1 reads SGHDN; CDR2 reads FVKESK. This CDR3 comprises 16 residues. V was pared by 0 bases and J by 3 bases, with 15 bases between. CDR3 in amino acids: CASSQDQSSRVYEQYF. The CDR3 DNA follows: TGTGCCAGCAGCCAAGATCAGTCGTCCAGGGTCTACGAGCAGTACTTC.

This clone has more than one count but fewer than ten. In DNA, the CDR3 is TGTGCCAGCAGCTCCTTGACAGGCACAGATACGCAGTATTTT. This codes for CASSSLTGTDTQYF. The chain combines TRBV7-9 with TRBJ2-3, with D tentatively TRBD1 (5 bases). Trimming took 4 bases from V and 1 from J, leaving 9 bases between them. The CDR3 covers 14 residues. Germline loops: CDR1 SEHNR, CDR2 FQNEAQ (reference sequence).

This sequence joins TRBV6-1 and TRBJ2-2, with TRBD2 identical over 10 bases. This CDR3 has 16 residues. Germline CDR1 is MNHNS and CDR2 is SASEGT. V gave up 4 bases and J gave up 1 base; unmatched junction bases: 3. The DNA of the CDR3 is TGTGCCAGCAGTGCCGTAGCGGGGGGGAACACCGGGGAGCTGTTTTTT. Its protein product is CASSAVAGGNTGELFF.

The chain links TRBV5-6 to TRBJ2-6; D perhaps matches TRBD2 (6 bases). Trimming removed 2 bases at V and 4 bases at J, with 10 bases between. The CDR3 has 15 residues. Per the germline V gene, CDR1 is SGHDT and CDR2 is YYEEEE. The DNA of the CDR3 is TGTGCCAGCAGCTTCGTAGCGGAAGGGGCCAACGTCCTGACTTTC. It codes for CASSFVAEGANVLTF.

This rearrangement joins TRBV6-4 to TRBJ1-5; D remains ambiguous. V lost 4 bases and J 1 base, leaving 5 bases between the germline ends. This CDR3 has 13 amino acids. Germline CDR1 reads MRHNA; CDR2 reads SNTAGT. CDR3 loop: CASSVQSNQPQHF. Written as DNA, the CDR3 is TGTGCCAGCAGTGTACAAAGCAATCAGCCCCAGCATTTT.

The chain recombines TRBV2 with TRBJ2-5, with a tentative D call TRBD2 (6 bases). CDR1 is SNHLY, CDR2 FYNNEI, per germline. CDR3 size: 15 residues. V was pared by 8 bases and J by 5 bases, with 21 bases between. As DNA, the CDR3 is TGTGCCAGCGGTTCGGAGGGGAGTAATGGGGAGACCCAGTACTTC. This gives the protein CASGSEGSNGETQYF.